Below, 5 T cell receptor beta chains from the same sample are listed, as sequenced in a study of blood T cell repertoires in COVID-19. Method: immunoSEQ multiplex PCR; TCRdb's copy keeps in-frame clones and lacks some. The table records over 95,000 clones, 85% to 90% of them present only once. The sequenced material came from peripheral blood. Receptor source: a woman aged 45-65 years with acute or convalescent COVID-19.

The chain carries TRBV28 and TRBJ1-2; TRBD1 matches at 8 bases. Trimming at V came to 7 bases and at J to 5 bases, leaving 12 bases not matched to a gene. CDR3 length: 15 residues. Germline V CDR1 and CDR2: MDHEN, SYDVKM. CDR3 in DNA: TGTGCCAGCATCCAGCCCAGGGGGCCGACTTATGGCTACACCTTC. This gives the protein CASIQPRGPTYGYTF.

The chain joins TRBV25-1 to TRBJ2-1, with 9 bases fitting TRBD2. V shed 3 bases and J 9 bases; nucleotides not matched to a gene: 6. This CDR3 is 14 amino acids long. Germline CDR1 reads MGHDK; CDR2 reads SYGVNS. CDR3 coding DNA: TGTGCCAGCAGTGAGGGTAGCGGGGGCGGTGAGCAGTTCTTC. Translation: CASSEGSGGGEQFF.

J is TRBJ2-2 and V is TRBV7-2; D is possibly TRBD2 (7 bases). The germline CDR1 and CDR2 sequences are SGHTA and FQGNSA. The CDR3 contains 14 residues. The V and J ends lost 4 bases and 6 bases respectively, with 12 bases between them. In DNA form, the CDR3 reads TGTGCCAGCAGCTCGTCGGGGGGCCCCGGGGAGCTGTTTTTT. Its translation: CASSSSGGPGELFF.

The chain uses TRBV18 and TRBJ2-5; D may be TRBD2 (5 bases). V was cut by 2 bases and J by 4 bases, with 5 bases left in between. In germline, CDR1 is KGHSH, CDR2 LQKENI. The CDR3 runs 12 residues. This CDR3 reads CASSPGGETQYF. The CDR3 DNA follows: TGTGCCAGCTCACCAGGAGGAGAGACCCAGTACTTC.

The rearrangement uses TRBV29-1 and TRBJ1-2, with 8 bases that match TRBD1. V dropped 4 bases and J dropped 6; count of bases not matched to a gene: 7. Per germline, CDR1 SQVTM and CDR2 ANQGSEA. The CDR3 runs to 13 residues. In DNA form, the CDR3 reads TGCAGCGTTGGTCGGACAGGGTCGGATGGCTACACCTTC. Protein product: CSVGRTGSDGYTF.